Below are 32 T cell receptor beta chains sequenced from a single sample in a study of T cells in Graves' hyperthyroidism and ophthalmopathy (dated by TCRdb to between 2019 and 2020). The library was generated by multiplex PCR. The sample was run on an Illumina HiSeq 2000. The TCR beta CDR3 regions were amplified from the RNA transcripts. For the first round of RT-PCR on the TCR CDR3, the HTBI primer set was used together with the Qiagen OneStep RT-PCR kit. TCRdb itself trimmed the public reads at Q25 with fastp, ran MiXCR and retained productive beta chains. Each entry is one CDR3 protein sequence, shown with its most common DNA and genes. Present in this sample are roughly 650,000 distinct CDR3 sequences, more than 15% of which were seen just once. The ten largest clones represent less than 3.5% of the sample. The sample comprised blood. These receptors were collected from a woman in her forties with Graves' ophthalmopathy.

This clonotype was detected many times. The V and J genes are TRBV18 and TRBJ2-5; D remains unclear. V shed 3 bases and J shed 5 bases, with 16 bases lying between them. The germline V gene encodes CDR1 KGHSH and CDR2 LQKENI. CDR3 length: 15 residues. CDR3 region: CASSPSGPYRETQYF. Here the CDR3 DNA reads TGTGCCAGCTCACCGTCCGGACCCTATAGGGAGACCCAGTACTTC.

Only a few counts were recorded for this clonotype. The chain couples TRBV2 to TRBJ1-5; 7 bases match TRBD1. V gave up 6 bases and J gave up 4 bases; unmatched junction bases: 6. This CDR3 has 14 amino acids. Germline values: CDR1 SNHLY, CDR2 FYNNEI. The CDR3 sequence: CASRRDSRNQPQHF. The DNA of the CDR3 is TGTGCCAGCAGGAGGGACAGCCGTAATCAGCCCCAGCATTTT.

This clonotype was counted only a few times. This chain uses TRBV19 with TRBJ1-6; the D is unclear. Looked up from germline, CDR1 is LNHDA and CDR2 is SQIVND (reference sequence). The CDR3 spans 16 residues. V was trimmed by 5 bases and J by 7 bases, leaving 18 bases between them. The CDR3 sequence: CASSVGAAGGNSPLHF. CDR3 in DNA: TGTGCCAGTAGTGTGGGTGCCGCCGGCGGAAATTCACCCCTCCACTTT.

The chain recombines TRBV7-9 with TRBJ1-1; the D is unclear. CDR3 length equals 12 residues. Germline V lookup: CDR1 SEHNR, CDR2 FQNEAQ (reference sequence). V gave up 5 bases and J gave up 5 bases, with 9 bases separating them. The CDR3 reads CASSPYRTEAFF. CDR3 DNA: TGTGCCAGCAGCCCATATAGGACTGAAGCTTTCTTT.

The sample holds many counts of this clonotype. The chain carries TRBV2 and TRBJ2-3, with D uncertain. The V gene's germline CDR1 is SNHLY and CDR2 FYNNEI. This CDR3 has 14 residues. The V and J ends lost 4 bases and 7 bases respectively, with 15 bases between them. The chain's CDR3 is CASSGLGLVYTQYF. The CDR3 DNA reads as TGTGCCAGCAGTGGTCTGGGGTTAGTATATACGCAGTATTTT. The whole variable domain, remainder taken from reference TRBV2 and TRBJ2-3, is EPEVTQTPSHQVTQMGQEVILRCVPISNHLYFYWYRQILGQKVEFLVSFYNNEISEKSEIFDDQFSVERPDGSNFTLKIRSTKLEDSAMYFCASSGLGLVYTQYFGPGTRLTVL.

This clonotype turned up a few times. This chain connects TRBV20-1 to TRBJ2-3; D not certain. Trimming took 4 bases from V and 2 from J, leaving 13 bases between them. The CDR3 extends over 14 amino acids. Germline V gene sequence: CDR1 DFQATT, CDR2 SNEGSKA (reference sequence). The CDR3 loop reads CSAIPSSSTDTQYF. DNA for the CDR3: TGCAGTGCTATACCAAGCTCCTCCACAGATACGCAGTATTTT.

In its sample, this clonotype was seen many times. The V and J genes are TRBV18 and TRBJ2-3; maybe TRBD2 (6 bases). V dropped 3 bases and J dropped 4 bases, with 11 bases sitting between them. CDR3 length equals 14 residues. Germline assignment: CDR1 KGHSH and CDR2 LQKENI. CDR3 DNA: TGTGCCAGCTCACCTACCGGGACTTCAGATACGCAGTATTTT. Its protein product is CASSPTGTSDTQYF. The whole variable domain, remainder taken from reference TRBV18 and TRBJ2-3, is NAGVMQNPRHLVRRRGQEARLRCSPMKGHSHVYWYRQLPEEGLKFMVYLQKENIIDESGMPKERFSAEFPKEGPSILRIQQVVRGDSAAYFCASSPTGTSDTQYFGPGTRLTVL.

This clonotype was observed many times. The chain employs TRBV11-2 and TRBJ2-3; D remains ambiguous. V was cut by 0 bases and J by 2 bases, with 6 bases left in between. Germline values: CDR1 SGHAT, CDR2 FQNNGV. This CDR3 is built from 14 residues. This CDR3 is CASSLDGDTDTQYF. The CDR3 DNA is TGTGCCAGCAGCTTAGACGGCGACACAGATACGCAGTATTTT.

The chain links TRBV11-2 to TRBJ2-4, with TRBD2 identical over 12 bases. Germline V gene data show CDR1 as SGHAT and CDR2 as FQNNGV. CDR3 size: 15 residues. V was clipped by 6 bases and J by 7 bases; unmatched bases: 7. The CDR3 protein is CASRQTSGSLNIQYF. The CDR3 DNA follows: TGTGCCAGCAGACAGACTAGCGGGAGTTTGAACATTCAGTACTTC.

This clonotype was detected only a few times. The V gene is TRBV20-1, the J gene TRBJ2-3, with D maybe TRBD1 (8 bases). CDR1 and CDR2 (germline): DFQATT, SNEGSKA (reference sequence). The length of the CDR3 is 14 residues. With 5 bases removed from V and 3 bases from J, the gap between germline ends came to 15 bases. This chain's CDR3 is CSAPGQGGTDTQYF. CDR3 bases: TGCAGTGCTCCTGGACAGGGAGGGACAGATACGCAGTATTTT.

The CDR3 reads CAISEHGTGKETQYF. Written as DNA, the CDR3 is TGTGCCATCAGTGAACACGGGACGGGAAAAGAGACCCAGTACTTC. The chain couples TRBV10-3 to TRBJ2-5, with D perhaps matching TRBD1 or TRBD2 (5 bases each). Germline loops: CDR1 ENHRY, CDR2 SYGVKD. The CDR3 covers 15 residues. Trimming removed 3 bases at V and 3 bases at J, with 14 bases between.

This clonotype has a count of ten or more. The V gene is TRBV29-1, the J gene TRBJ2-7; 9 nucleotides agree with TRBD2. This CDR3 spans 13 amino acids. After removal of 4 bases from V and 3 bases from J, the junction contained 4 bases not matched to a gene. Germline V CDR1 and CDR2: SQVTM, ANQGSEA. CDR3 residues: CSVVAGGIYEQYF. In DNA, the CDR3 is TGCAGCGTTGTGGCGGGAGGGATCTACGAGCAGTACTTC.

The chain uses TRBV28 and TRBJ2-5; D possibly corresponds to TRBD2 (6 bases). The CDR3 contains 13 residues. From germline, CDR1 is MDHEN and CDR2 SYDVKM. Trimming removed 5 bases at V and 5 bases at J, with 12 bases between. The DNA for the CDR3 is TGTGCCAGCAGTCGTAGAGGGAGGGAGACCCAGTACTTC. It yields the protein CASSRRGRETQYF.

With regard to this clonotype: A much larger clone differs by one base, so this may be a read error. The chain combines TRBV2 with TRBJ1-2; no clear D gene. Germline values: CDR1 SNHLY, CDR2 FYNNEI. There are 14 residues in the CDR3. The ends were cut back, 4 bases at V and 7 bases at J, with 16 bases in the middle. CDR3: CASSGGRQEIGYTF. The CDR3 DNA follows: TGTGCCAGCAGTGGAGGACGTCAGGAAATTGGCTACACCTTC. The full variable domain, with the rest looked up from reference TRBV2 and TRBJ1-2, is EPEVTQTPSHQVTQMGQEVILRCVPISNHLYFYWYRQILGQKVEFLVSFYNNEISEKSEIFDDQFSVERPDGSNFTLKIRSTKLEDSAMYFCASSGGRQEIGYTFGSGTRLTVV.

Many counts were recorded for this clonotype. In DNA, the CDR3 is TGTGCCATGACACAGGGAGGTGAATTTCAGCCCCAGCATTTT. Amino acid sequence: CAMTQGGEFQPQHF. This sequence joins TRBV10-3 and TRBJ1-5, with D perhaps matching TRBD1 (6 bases). Looked up from germline, CDR1 is ENHRY and CDR2 is SYGVKD. Trimming took off 9 bases at V and 6 bases at J, with 18 bases between the two ends. The CDR3 covers 14 residues.

This clonotype came up many times. The gene calls are TRBV20-1 and TRBJ2-5; 12 nucleotides agree with TRBD2. Per germline, CDR1 DFQATT and CDR2 SNEGSKA (reference sequence). The length of the CDR3 is 13 residues. The CDR3: CSGASGGGETQYF. The CDR3 DNA follows: TGCAGCGGGGCTAGCGGGGGGGGCGAGACCCAGTACTTC.

The chain has TRBV5-8 and TRBJ2-6, with 12 bases matching TRBD1. V shed 0 bases, J shed 3 bases, and the junction held 4 bases outside the gene matches. Germline lookup yields CDR1 SGHTS and CDR2 YDEGEE. The CDR3 has 18 amino acids. The CDR3 bases are TGTGCCAGCAGCTTGGGGGACAGGGGGCGAGGTGGGGCCAACGTCCTGACTTTC. This encodes CASSLGDRGRGGANVLTF.

Only a few counts were recorded for this clonotype. The chain combines TRBV27 with TRBJ2-2; perhaps D is TRBD1 or TRBD2 (5 bases each). Trimming pared 7 bases from V and 1 base from J, leaving 13 bases between. Per germline, CDR1 MNHEY and CDR2 SMNVEV (reference sequence). This CDR3 is 15 amino acids long. CDR3 sequence (DNA): TGTGCCAGCACCTTTTTGGGGGTGAACACCGGGGAGCTGTTTTTT. Protein: CASTFLGVNTGELFF.

This clonotype was observed a few times. CDR3 amino acids: CASSPGQGVKETQYF. The CDR3 bases are TGTGCCAGCAGTCCCGGACAGGGGGTAAAAGAGACCCAGTACTTC. The V call is TRBV6-1, the J call TRBJ2-5; 10 bases are a match to TRBD1. Germline-derived CDR1 and CDR2 are MNHNS and SASEGT. This CDR3 is 15 amino acids long. Germline trimming cut 5 bases from V and 3 bases from J; bases unmatched to any gene: 6.

There are many counts of this clonotype. The rearrangement joins TRBV5-1 to TRBJ2-6; 7 bases are shared with TRBD1. Germline CDR1 and CDR2: SGHRS and YFSETQ. Losses at the gene ends were 4 bases for V and 4 bases for J; bases not matched to a gene: 11. CDR3 length: 17 amino acids. The CDR3 nucleotides are TGCGCCAGCAGCCCGAACAACAGGGGAGAGGGGGCCAACGTCCTGACTTTC. Translation: CASSPNNRGEGANVLTF.

This CDR3 is CASSPLDTFQPQHF. CDR3 coding DNA: TGTGCCAGCTCACCATTGGACACTTTCCAGCCCCAGCATTTT. The chain links TRBV18 to TRBJ1-5, with a tentative D call TRBD1 (5 bases). The ends were cut back, 2 bases at V and 7 bases at J, with 12 bases in the middle. There are 14 residues in the CDR3. Germline lookup yields CDR1 KGHSH and CDR2 LQKENI.

Many counts were recorded for this clonotype. The rearrangement links TRBV2 to TRBJ2-3; D possibly corresponds to TRBD2 (6 bases). The CDR3 totals 14 residues. V lost 4 bases and J lost 2, with 10 bases in between. The germline gives CDR1 SNHLY, CDR2 FYNNEI. The CDR3 region is CASSVAVATDTQYF. The CDR3 bases are TGTGCCAGCAGTGTAGCGGTAGCCACAGATACGCAGTATTTT.

V gene TRBV30 combines with J gene TRBJ1-2, with D hard to call. There are 13 residues in the CDR3. Trimming pared 1 base from V and 7 bases from J, leaving 13 bases between. Germline lookup yields CDR1 GTSNPN and CDR2 SVGIG (reference sequence). The CDR3 is CAWSDPGKSGYTF. CDR3 sequence (DNA): TGTGCCTGGAGTGACCCGGGGAAATCTGGCTACACCTTC.

The chain is built from TRBV6-1 and TRBJ1-5; D perhaps matches TRBD1 (5 bases). The CDR3 extends over 16 amino acids. V was shortened by 5 bases and J by 7 bases, with 21 bases between the two germline ends. Germline V gene data show CDR1 as MNHNS and CDR2 as SASEGT. DNA for the CDR3: TGTGCCAGCAGTTATGGGGAGGAGGGGAGGAGACAGCCCCAGCATTTT. Residues: CASSYGEEGRRQPQHF.

This clonotype was counted a few times. This chain links TRBV20-1 with TRBJ2-3; 9 positions agree with TRBD2. CDR1 and CDR2 from the germline V gene are DFQATT and SNEGSKA (reference sequence). V shed 5 bases and J 1 base; nucleotides not matched to a gene: 10. The CDR3 is made up of 16 amino acids. This CDR3 reads CSASITSGYGTDTQYF. CDR3 coding DNA: TGCAGTGCTTCGATCACTAGCGGGTATGGCACAGATACGCAGTATTTT.

The rearrangement joins TRBV29-1 to TRBJ2-1; the match to TRBD1 covers 10 bases. The CDR3 length is 13 residues. CDR1 is SQVTM, CDR2 ANQGSEA, per germline. The junction had 4 bases not matched to a gene; V was cut back by 5 bases and J by 6 bases. CDR3 bases: TGCAGCGTTAAGCGGACAGGGGGCAATGAGCAGTTCTTC. Its translation: CSVKRTGGNEQFF.

V is TRBV6-1 and J is TRBJ2-4; D is tentatively TRBD1 or TRBD2 (5 bases each). Germline V lookup: CDR1 MNHNS, CDR2 SASEGT. V was cut by 4 bases and J by 5 bases, with 15 bases left in between. This CDR3 has 15 amino acids. The CDR3 DNA follows: TGTGCCAGCAGTGCGGATGGACGGGGCCAAAACATTCAGTACTTC. It translates to CASSADGRGQNIQYF.

This sequence joins TRBV14 and TRBJ2-3, with D perhaps being TRBD1 or TRBD2 (5 bases each). Germline V gene data show CDR1 as SGHDN and CDR2 as FVKESK. The germline V and J ends were trimmed by 4 bases and 1 base, with 18 bases remaining between them. The CDR3 spans 17 residues. The CDR3 coding sequence is TGTGCCAGCAGCCCCCGGGACCTCCTGAGCCGCACAGATACGCAGTATTTT. Translating gives CASSPRDLLSRTDTQYF.

The table lists this clonotype with many counts. The chain has TRBV19 and TRBJ2-2, with 7 bases that match TRBD2. From germline, CDR1 is LNHDA and CDR2 SQIVND (reference sequence). With 5 bases clipped from V and 5 bases from J, the junction kept 8 bases outside the gene matches. The CDR3 sequence is 15 residues long. CDR3 sequence (DNA): TGTGCCAGTAGTGGTGGAGCGGGGATTACCGGGGAGCTGTTTTTT. This gives the protein CASSGGAGITGELFF.

This clonotype was seen at least ten times. This chain joins TRBV20-1 and TRBJ2-1; 9 bases map to TRBD2. The CDR3 length is 15 residues. Unmatched junction bases numbered 6, after V lost 2 bases and J lost 4 bases. CDR1 and CDR2 from the germline V gene are DFQATT and SNEGSKA (reference sequence). The CDR3 is CSARKASGTYNEQFF. CDR3 DNA: TGCAGTGCTAGAAAGGCTAGCGGGACGTACAATGAGCAGTTCTTC.

The table lists this clonotype with many counts. The V and J genes are TRBV5-1 and TRBJ1-4; no definite D call. This CDR3 comprises 14 residues. The V and J ends lost 0 bases and 2 bases respectively, with 5 bases between them. Germline loops: CDR1 SGHRS, CDR2 YFSETQ. For the CDR3, the DNA is TGCGCCAGCAGCTTGGACTCGACTAATGAAAAACTGTTTTTT. Its translation: CASSLDSTNEKLFF.

There are a few counts of this clonotype. This sequence joins TRBV7-3 and TRBJ2-1; 9 nucleotides match TRBD1. Germline V gives CDR1 SGHTA, CDR2 FQGTGA. The CDR3 sequence is 15 residues long. J lost 4 bases, V lost 5 bases, and 6 bases had no gene match. The CDR3, as DNA: TGTGCCAGCAGCCCAACGGGACAGGGATACAATGAGCAGTTCTTC. Translation: CASSPTGQGYNEQFF.